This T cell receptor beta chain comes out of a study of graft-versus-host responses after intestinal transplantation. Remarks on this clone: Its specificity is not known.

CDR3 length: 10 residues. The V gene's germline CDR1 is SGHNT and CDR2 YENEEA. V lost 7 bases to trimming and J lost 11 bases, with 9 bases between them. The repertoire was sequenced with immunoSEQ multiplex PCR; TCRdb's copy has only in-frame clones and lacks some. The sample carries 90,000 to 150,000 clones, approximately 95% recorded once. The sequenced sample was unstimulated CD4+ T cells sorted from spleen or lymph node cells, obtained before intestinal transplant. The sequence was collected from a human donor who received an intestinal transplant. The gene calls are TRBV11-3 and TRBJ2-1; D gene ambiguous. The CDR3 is CASKWAQQFF. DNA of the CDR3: TGTGCCAGCAAGTGGGCCCAGCAGTTCTTC.